The TCR beta chain under discussion was sequenced for a study of STAT5B mutations in CD4+ large granular lymphocyte leukemia. Findings of the study overall: 8/27 top patient clones versus 2/35 control clones were TRBV06-family.

This was a survey-level run. The assay was immunoSEQ multiplex PCR, and TCRdb's table has in-frame clones only and misses some. The sample consists of about 31,000 clones, around 70% of them appearing once. The CDR3 sequence is 10 residues long. Trimming shortened V by 1 base and J by 6 bases, and 3 bases separated the two germline ends. The germline CDR1 and CDR2 sequences are SQVTM and ANQGSEA. Controls came from buffy coats of healthy blood donors. With regard to this clone: The antigen remains undetermined.

The genes are TRBV29-1 and TRBJ1-2, with no clear D. The clonotype comes from a human donor in good health. Material: CD4+ T cells from blood buffy coats. The CDR3 DNA reads as TGCAGCGTTGAAGGAGATGGCTACACCTTC. Amino acid sequence: CSVEGDGYTF.